This T cell receptor (beta chain) was sequenced during a study of metastatic and nonmetastatic thyroid tumors. TCRdb reprocessed the PCR reads via MiXCR. The profile shows about 24,000 clones, roughly 13% of them singletons. Thyroid surgery took place with no prior treatment in any patient. This clone has at least ten counts. This CDR3 region has 15 residues. CDR1 and CDR2 (germline): MDHEN, SYDVKM. V was trimmed by 3 bases and J by 8 bases, leaving 19 bases between them. J is TRBJ1-1 and V is TRBV28; the D gene is possibly TRBD1 (5 bases). The clonotype was recovered from a female donor with papillary thyroid cancer or a benign thyroid nodule (not recorded which). Some clones in this sample may be carry-over from other donors' samples. The sample taken for sequencing was blood. The CDR3 region is CASSFQEPRVNEAFF. CDR3 DNA: TGTGCCAGCAGTTTCCAGGAACCCAGGGTTAACGAAGCTTTCTTT. The variable domain in full, completed from reference TRBV28 and TRBJ1-1, reads DVKVTQSSRYLVKRTGEKVFLECVQDMDHENMFWYRQDPGLGLRLIYFSYDVKMKEKGDIPEGYSVSREKKERFSLILESASTNQTSMYLCASSFQEPRVNEAFFGQGTRLTVV.